The clone carrying this T cell receptor (beta chain) was seen only a few times. The target antigen is unknown. The data are from a study of T cells after yellow fever vaccination. In the study overall: Fractions with few cells were prepared using SMART-Seq v4 Ultra Low Input.

There are 18 residues in the CDR3. V gave up 4 bases and J gave up 0 bases, with 19 bases separating them. Germline CDR1 SEHNR, CDR2 FQNEAQ (reference sequence). Study observations and caveats: Reappearance after the booster was observed for most primary-vaccination clones (around 95% CD4, almost 90% CD8).

Researchers made TCR cDNA using 5'RACE template switching, and this step added a universal primer site and UMIs. TCRdb re-called the 5' RACE reads with MiXCR, one entry per CDR3 protein. The top ten hold about 3.7% of the sample, which has some 300,000 distinct CDR3 sequences, about 10% seen once. This sequence joins TRBV7-9 and TRBJ2-4; D assignment may be TRBD1 or TRBD2 (5 bases each). Sample: CD4+ T cells sorted from PBMCs, taken 5 days after the yellow fever booster vaccination. The sequence was obtained from a man between 18 and 29 years old who received the YFV17D yellow fever vaccine. CDR3 in DNA: TGTGCCAGCAGCTCACAACGGGGAGAGGGGCTAGCCAAAAACATTCAGTACTTC. This gives the protein CASSSQRGEGLAKNIQYF.